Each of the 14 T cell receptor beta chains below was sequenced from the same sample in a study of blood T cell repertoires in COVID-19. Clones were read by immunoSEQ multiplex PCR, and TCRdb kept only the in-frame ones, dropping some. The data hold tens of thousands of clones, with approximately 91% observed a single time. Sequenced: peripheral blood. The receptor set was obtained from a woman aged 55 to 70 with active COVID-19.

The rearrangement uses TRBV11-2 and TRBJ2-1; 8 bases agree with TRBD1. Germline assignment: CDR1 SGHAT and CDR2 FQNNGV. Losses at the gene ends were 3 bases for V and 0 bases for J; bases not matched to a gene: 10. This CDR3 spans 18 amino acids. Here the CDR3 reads CASSLPRDRSSSYNEQFF. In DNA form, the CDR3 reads TGTGCCAGCAGCTTGCCCAGGGACAGGTCGAGCTCCTACAATGAGCAGTTCTTC.

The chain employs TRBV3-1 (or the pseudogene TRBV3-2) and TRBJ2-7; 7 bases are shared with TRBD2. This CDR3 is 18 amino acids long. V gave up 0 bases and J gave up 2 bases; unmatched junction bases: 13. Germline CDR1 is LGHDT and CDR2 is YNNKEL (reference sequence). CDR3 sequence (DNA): TGTGCCAGCAGCCAAGAGGGGAGGGGCCGATCAAGGGCCTACGAGCAGTACTTC. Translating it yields CASSQEGRGRSRAYEQYF.

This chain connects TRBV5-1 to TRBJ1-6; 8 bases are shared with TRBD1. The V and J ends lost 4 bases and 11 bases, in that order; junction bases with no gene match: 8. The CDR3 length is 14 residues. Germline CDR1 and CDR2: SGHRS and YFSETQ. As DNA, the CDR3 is TGCGCCAGCAGCCCGACAGGGGATAGGACACCCCTCCACTTT. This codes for CASSPTGDRTPLHF.

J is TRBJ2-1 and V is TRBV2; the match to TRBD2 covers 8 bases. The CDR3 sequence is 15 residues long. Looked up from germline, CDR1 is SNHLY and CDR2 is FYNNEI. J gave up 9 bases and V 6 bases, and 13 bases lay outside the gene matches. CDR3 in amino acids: CASSRPRGEGAEQFF. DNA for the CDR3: TGTGCCAGCAGCCGACCGCGGGGGGAGGGAGCTGAGCAGTTCTTC.

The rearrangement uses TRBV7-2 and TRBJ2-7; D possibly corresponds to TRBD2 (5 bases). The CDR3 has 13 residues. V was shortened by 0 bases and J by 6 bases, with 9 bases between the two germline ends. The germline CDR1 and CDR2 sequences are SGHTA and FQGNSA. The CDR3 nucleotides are TGTGCCAGCAGCTTAGCCGGCGCGGGCGAGCAGTACTTC. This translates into CASSLAGAGEQYF.

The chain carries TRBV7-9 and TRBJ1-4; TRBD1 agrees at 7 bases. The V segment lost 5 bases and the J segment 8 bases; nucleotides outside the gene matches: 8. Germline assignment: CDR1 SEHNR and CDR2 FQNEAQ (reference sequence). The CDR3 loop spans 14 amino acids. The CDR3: CASSPRGVKEKLFF. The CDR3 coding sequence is TGTGCCAGCAGCCCCAGGGGGGTTAAGGAAAAACTGTTTTTT.

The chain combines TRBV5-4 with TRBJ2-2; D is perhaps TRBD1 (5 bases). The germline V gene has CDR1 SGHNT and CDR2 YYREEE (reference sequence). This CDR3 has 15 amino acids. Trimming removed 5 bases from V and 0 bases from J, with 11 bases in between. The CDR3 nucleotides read TGTGCCAGCAGTCGAACACAGGCGAACACCGGGGAGCTGTTTTTT. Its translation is CASSRTQANTGELFF.

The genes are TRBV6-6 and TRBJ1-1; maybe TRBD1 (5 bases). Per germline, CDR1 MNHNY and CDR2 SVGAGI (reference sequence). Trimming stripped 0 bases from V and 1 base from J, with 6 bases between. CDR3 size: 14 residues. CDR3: CASSYSGGNTEAFF. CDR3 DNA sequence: TGTGCCAGCAGTTACTCGGGGGGGAACACTGAAGCTTTCTTT.

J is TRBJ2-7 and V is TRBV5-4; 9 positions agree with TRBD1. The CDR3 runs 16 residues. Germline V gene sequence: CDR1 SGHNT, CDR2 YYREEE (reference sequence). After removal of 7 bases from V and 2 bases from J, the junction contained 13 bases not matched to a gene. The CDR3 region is CASGVTGGAGTYEQYF. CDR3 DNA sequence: TGTGCCAGCGGCGTTACAGGGGGCGCAGGCACCTACGAGCAGTACTTC.

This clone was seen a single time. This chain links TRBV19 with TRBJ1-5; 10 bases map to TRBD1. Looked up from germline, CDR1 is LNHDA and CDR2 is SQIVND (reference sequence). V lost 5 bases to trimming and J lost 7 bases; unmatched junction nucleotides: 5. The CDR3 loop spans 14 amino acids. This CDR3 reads CASSPGQGGQPQHF. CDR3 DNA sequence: TGTGCCAGTAGTCCAGGACAGGGGGGACAGCCCCAGCATTTT.

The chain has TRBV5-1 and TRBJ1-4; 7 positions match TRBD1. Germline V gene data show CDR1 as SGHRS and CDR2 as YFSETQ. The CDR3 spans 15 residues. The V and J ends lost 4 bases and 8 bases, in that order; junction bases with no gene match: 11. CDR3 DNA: TGCGCCAGCAGCCCTACGGCAGGGGGAGTCGAAAAACTGTTTTTT. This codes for CASSPTAGGVEKLFF.

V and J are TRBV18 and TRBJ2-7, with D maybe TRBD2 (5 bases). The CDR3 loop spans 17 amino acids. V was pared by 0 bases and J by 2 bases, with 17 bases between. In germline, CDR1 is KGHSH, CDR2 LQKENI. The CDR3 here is CASSPPDFSLKAYEQYF. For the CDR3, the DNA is TGTGCCAGCTCACCACCGGACTTCTCTCTCAAAGCCTACGAGCAGTACTTC.

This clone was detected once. The CDR3, as DNA: TGTGCCAGCAGCTCGACAGAGTCCTACAATGAGCAGTTCTTC. Translating gives CASSSTESYNEQFF. The J gene is TRBJ2-1, the V gene TRBV7-3, with D perhaps TRBD1 (5 bases). Germline values: CDR1 SGHTA, CDR2 FQGTGA. Trimming stripped 4 bases from V and 1 base from J, with 8 bases between. The CDR3 length is 14 residues. The full variable domain, in which reference TRBV7-3 and TRBJ2-1 provide the parts outside the CDR3, is GAGVSQTPSNKVTEKGKYVELRCDPISGHTALYWYRQSLGQGPEFLIYFQGTGAADDSGLPNDRFFAVRPEGSVSTLKIQRTERGDSAVYLCASSSTESYNEQFFGPGTRLTVL.

CDR3 protein: CASSFGSPLNTEAFF. The CDR3 coding sequence is TGTGCCAGCAGCTTTGGTAGCCCCCTGAACACTGAAGCTTTCTTT. J is TRBJ1-1 and V is TRBV5-4; D is undetermined. V gave up 2 bases and J gave up 0 bases, with 11 bases separating them. The CDR3 covers 15 residues. The germline V gene encodes CDR1 SGHNT and CDR2 YYREEE (reference sequence).